These 22 T cell receptor beta chains originate from one sample sequenced in a study of blood T cell repertoires in COVID-19. Profiled with immunoSEQ multiplex PCR; TCRdb holds only in-frame clones, not every one. The profile shows fewer than 300,000 clones, 83% of them singletons. The sample comprised peripheral blood. The source is a woman between 65 and 79 years old with active or convalescent COVID-19.

The rearrangement uses TRBV5-6 and TRBJ2-7, with 10 bases lining up with TRBD1. The CDR3 has 14 residues. The ends lost 2 bases at V and 5 bases at J; junction bases unmatched: 4. Germline values: CDR1 SGHDT, CDR2 YYEEEE. CDR3 in amino acids: CASSFRQGAHEQYF. The CDR3 region has the DNA TGTGCCAGCAGCTTCCGACAGGGGGCGCACGAGCAGTACTTC.

V gene TRBV18 combines with J gene TRBJ2-7, with TRBD1 matching 7 bases. Germline V gene sequence: CDR1 KGHSH, CDR2 LQKENI. With 8 bases clipped from V and 2 bases from J, the junction kept 12 bases outside the gene matches. CDR3 size: 15 residues. For the CDR3, the DNA is TGTGCCAGCGCCACTTTCTCTCAGGGGGCCTACGAGCAGTACTTC. Amino acid sequence: CASATFSQGAYEQYF.

The gene calls are TRBV10-3 and TRBJ2-7; perhaps TRBD2 as D (5 bases). Germline-derived CDR1 and CDR2 are ENHRY and SYGVKD. The CDR3 extends over 13 amino acids. Trimming shortened V by 6 bases and J by 3 bases, and 12 bases separated the two germline ends. The CDR3 sequence is CAISRLRGYEQYF. CDR3 bases: TGTGCCATCAGCCGACTCCGGGGCTACGAGCAGTACTTC.

The chain combines TRBV6-5 with TRBJ1-2, with 7 bases matching TRBD1. The CDR3 consists of 15 residues. Germline V lookup: CDR1 MNHEY, CDR2 SVGAGI. V was clipped by 7 bases and J by 4 bases; unmatched bases: 12. The CDR3 loop is CASTTNRGTVYGYTF. CDR3 DNA sequence: TGTGCCAGCACCACCAATCGAGGGACAGTCTATGGCTACACCTTC.

This sequence joins TRBV10-3 and TRBJ2-1; 8 nucleotides agree with TRBD2. V gave up 3 bases and J gave up 4 bases; unmatched junction bases: 11. The germline CDR1 and CDR2 sequences are ENHRY and SYGVKD. This CDR3 contains 17 residues. The CDR3 is CAISERNGGAFYNEQFF. The CDR3 DNA sequence: TGTGCCATCAGTGAAAGAAACGGGGGGGCGTTTTACAATGAGCAGTTCTTC.

The V call is TRBV3-1 (or the pseudogene TRBV3-2), the J call TRBJ1-2; D unresolved. V gave up 4 bases and J gave up 8 bases, with 11 bases separating them. CDR1 is LGHDT and CDR2 is YNNKEL in the germline V gene (reference sequence). The CDR3 totals 12 residues. The CDR3 protein is CASSPLGRGYTF. DNA for the CDR3: TGTGCCAGCAGCCCGCTAGGTCGCGGCTACACCTTC.

This CDR3 is CASSPRDGGAYTQYF. As DNA, the CDR3 is TGTGCCAGCAGCCCGCGGGACGGGGGGGCGTATACGCAGTATTTT. The J gene is TRBJ2-3, the V gene TRBV5-4; 8 positions agree with TRBD2. Germline assignment: CDR1 SGHNT and CDR2 YYREEE (reference sequence). J lost 7 bases, V lost 4 bases, and 11 bases had no gene match. The CDR3 extends over 15 amino acids.

The chain couples TRBV6-6 to TRBJ1-5; D gene uncertain. The germline V gene has CDR1 MNHNY and CDR2 SVGAGI (reference sequence). The CDR3 is made up of 15 amino acids. V was trimmed by 6 bases and J by 0 bases, leaving 12 bases between them. The chain's CDR3 is CASSPHRDSNQPQHF. CDR3 nucleotides: TGTGCCAGCAGCCCTCACCGGGATAGCAATCAGCCCCAGCATTTT.

J is TRBJ1-6 and V is TRBV11-1; a weak D match, TRBD1 (6 bases). Germline V gives CDR1 SGHAT, CDR2 FQDESV (reference sequence). V lost 5 bases, J lost 8 bases, and 10 bases lay in between. This CDR3 has 13 amino acids. CDR3 DNA sequence: TGTGCCAGCAGCCAACAGGGTGATTCACCCCTCCACTTT. It codes for CASSQQGDSPLHF.

The rearrangement joins TRBV6-5 to TRBJ2-1; 9 positions match TRBD2. The CDR3 is made up of 15 amino acids. Germline loops: CDR1 MNHEY, CDR2 SVGAGI. V dropped 5 bases and J dropped 5; count of bases not matched to a gene: 7. The CDR3 loop is CASSPSGTLHNEQFF. The CDR3 DNA reads as TGTGCCAGCAGTCCTAGCGGGACGCTTCACAATGAGCAGTTCTTC.

This rearrangement joins TRBV28 to TRBJ2-7; 9 bases line up with TRBD1. The CDR3 is made up of 15 amino acids. V shed 2 bases and J 5 bases; nucleotides not matched to a gene: 7. Germline-derived CDR1 and CDR2 are MDHEN and SYDVKM. The chain's CDR3 is CASSLRDRVENEQYF. The CDR3 DNA follows: TGTGCCAGCAGTTTAAGGGACAGGGTAGAGAACGAGCAGTACTTC.

In this sample, this clone turned up once. The chain uses TRBV18 and TRBJ2-7; 9 bases are shared with TRBD1. This CDR3 contains 15 residues. V was pared by 6 bases and J by 6 bases, with 12 bases of the junction left unmatched. Per the germline V gene, CDR1 is KGHSH and CDR2 is LQKENI. Written as DNA, the CDR3 is TGTGCCAGCTCGTCAAGCCCGGGACAGGGCTCCGAGCAGTACTTC. Translated, it gives CASSSSPGQGSEQYF.

V usage is TRBV28 and J usage is TRBJ1-2, with D maybe TRBD1 (5 bases). Germline values: CDR1 MDHEN, CDR2 SYDVKM. Trimming cost V 5 bases and J 7 bases, with 11 bases left between them. There are 12 residues in the CDR3. The CDR3 DNA is TGTGCCAGCAGTCTAAACAGGAGTGGCTACACCTTC. Its protein product is CASSLNRSGYTF.

The chain carries TRBV2 and TRBJ2-7; TRBD2 matches at 11 bases. This CDR3 spans 18 amino acids. After removal of 7 bases from V and 0 bases from J, the junction contained 14 bases not matched to a gene. Germline V gives CDR1 SNHLY, CDR2 FYNNEI. The CDR3 sequence: CASTKGLAATKGSYEQYF. CDR3 bases: TGTGCCAGCACCAAGGGACTAGCGGCAACGAAAGGCTCCTACGAGCAGTACTTC.

The chain couples TRBV29-1 to TRBJ2-5; tentatively, D is TRBD1 (5 bases). This CDR3 contains 12 residues. The germline gives CDR1 SQVTM, CDR2 ANQGSEA. V lost 3 bases, J lost 4 bases, and 9 bases lay in between. In DNA form, the CDR3 reads TGCAGCGTTGAGCCAGGGTTAGAGACCCAGTACTTC. Translation gives CSVEPGLETQYF.

This clone came up many times. The chain combines TRBV2 with TRBJ1-1; D unclear. The CDR3 loop spans 14 amino acids. The V gene lost 1 base and the J gene lost 0 bases, with 6 bases spanning the gap. Germline CDR1 and CDR2: SNHLY and FYNNEI. For the CDR3, the DNA is TGTGCCAGCAGTGAAGGACTGTTGAACACTGAAGCTTTCTTT. It translates to CASSEGLLNTEAFF.

The chain combines TRBV4-2 with TRBJ2-7, with 7 positions matching TRBD2. This CDR3 is 15 amino acids long. Per the germline V gene, CDR1 is LGHNA and CDR2 is YNFKEQ. The trim removed 4 bases at V and 5 bases at J, leaving 11 bases unmatched. DNA of the CDR3: TGTGCCAGCAGCCGGGTAGGCGGGAGTAGTAACGAGCAGTACTTC. This gives the protein CASSRVGGSSNEQYF.

This chain uses TRBV9 with TRBJ2-2, with 7 bases lining up with TRBD2. Germline V gene sequence: CDR1 SGDLS, CDR2 YYNGEE. The CDR3 is 16 amino acids. V lost 2 bases, J lost 8 bases, and 12 bases stayed unmatched. CDR3 protein: CASSVRGSGSWGELFF. DNA for the CDR3: TGTGCCAGCAGCGTGCGCGGGAGCGGGTCCTGGGGGGAGCTGTTTTTT. The entire variable domain, with the rest obtained from reference TRBV9 and TRBJ2-2, is as follows: DSGVTQTPKHLITATGQRVTLRCSPRSGDLSVYWYQQSLDQGLQFLIQYYNGEERAKGNILERFSAQQFPDLHSELNLSSLELGDSALYFCASSVRGSGSWGELFFGEGSRLTVL.

The gene calls are TRBV2 and TRBJ2-7, with D possibly being TRBD1 (7 bases). Trimming stripped 8 bases from V and 5 bases from J, with 16 bases between. The CDR3 consists of 13 residues. CDR1 is SNHLY, CDR2 FYNNEI, per germline. The CDR3 DNA reads as TGTGCCAGCGCCTGGGGCAGGGGGGACGAGCAGTACTTC. Its translation is CASAWGRGDEQYF. Filled out from reference TRBV2 and TRBJ2-7, the complete variable domain reads EPEVTQTPSHQVTQMGQEVILRCVPISNHLYFYWYRQILGQKVEFLVSFYNNEISEKSEIFDDQFSVERPDGSNFTLKIRSTKLEDSAMYFCASAWGRGDEQYFGPGTRLTVT.

The V and J genes are TRBV30 and TRBJ1-5; maybe TRBD1 (5 bases). Trimming removed 1 base from V and 6 bases from J, with 10 bases in between. Germline V gene lookup returns CDR1 GTSNPN and CDR2 SVGIG (reference sequence). The CDR3 is 13 amino acids. In DNA form, the CDR3 reads TGTGCCTGGAGTGCCAGGGCCTCTCAGCCCCAGCATTTT. It specifies CAWSARASQPQHF.

The chain has TRBV9 and TRBJ2-5; D gene uncertain. Germline V gives CDR1 SGDLS, CDR2 YYNGEE. Between the trimmed V and J ends, which lost 0 bases and 5 bases, there was a span of 11 bases. This CDR3 has 14 residues. Here the CDR3 reads CASSVGASPETQYF. CDR3 coding DNA: TGTGCCAGCAGCGTAGGAGCTTCTCCGGAGACCCAGTACTTC. Variable domain in full (rest from reference TRBV9 and TRBJ2-5): DSGVTQTPKHLITATGQRVTLRCSPRSGDLSVYWYQQSLDQGLQFLIQYYNGEERAKGNILERFSAQQFPDLHSELNLSSLELGDSALYFCASSVGASPETQYFGPGTRLLVL.

The chain joins TRBV5-1 to TRBJ2-3, with D possibly TRBD2 on 6 matching bases. The CDR3 extends over 14 amino acids. Germline V lookup: CDR1 SGHRS, CDR2 YFSETQ. With 7 bases removed from V and 1 base from J, the gap between germline ends came to 13 bases. The CDR3 nucleotides read TGCGCCAGCGGCATAACGGGAGGCACAGATACGCAGTATTTT. It translates to CASGITGGTDTQYF. The variable domain in full, with the rest retrieved from reference TRBV5-1 and TRBJ2-3, is KAGVTQTPRYLIKTRGQQVTLSCSPISGHRSVSWYQQTPGQGLQFLFEYFSETQRNKGNFPGRFSGRQFSNSRSEMNVSTLELGDSALYLCASGITGGTDTQYFGPGTRLTVL.